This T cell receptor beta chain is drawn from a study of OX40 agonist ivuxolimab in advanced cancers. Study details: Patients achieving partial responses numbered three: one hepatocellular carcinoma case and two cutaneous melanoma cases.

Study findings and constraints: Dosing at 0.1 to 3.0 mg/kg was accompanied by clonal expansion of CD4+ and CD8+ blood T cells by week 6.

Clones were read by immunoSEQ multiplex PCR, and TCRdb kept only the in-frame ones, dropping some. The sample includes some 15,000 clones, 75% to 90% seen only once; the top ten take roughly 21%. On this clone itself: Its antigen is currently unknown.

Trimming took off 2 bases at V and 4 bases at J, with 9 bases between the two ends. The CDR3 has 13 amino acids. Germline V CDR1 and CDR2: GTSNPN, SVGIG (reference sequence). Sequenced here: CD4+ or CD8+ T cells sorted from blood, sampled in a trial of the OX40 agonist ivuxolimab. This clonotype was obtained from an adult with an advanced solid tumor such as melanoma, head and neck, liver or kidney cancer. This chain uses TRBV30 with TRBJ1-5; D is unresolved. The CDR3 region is CAWSFGDNQPQHF. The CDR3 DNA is TGTGCCTGGAGTTTTGGAGATAATCAGCCCCAGCATTTT.